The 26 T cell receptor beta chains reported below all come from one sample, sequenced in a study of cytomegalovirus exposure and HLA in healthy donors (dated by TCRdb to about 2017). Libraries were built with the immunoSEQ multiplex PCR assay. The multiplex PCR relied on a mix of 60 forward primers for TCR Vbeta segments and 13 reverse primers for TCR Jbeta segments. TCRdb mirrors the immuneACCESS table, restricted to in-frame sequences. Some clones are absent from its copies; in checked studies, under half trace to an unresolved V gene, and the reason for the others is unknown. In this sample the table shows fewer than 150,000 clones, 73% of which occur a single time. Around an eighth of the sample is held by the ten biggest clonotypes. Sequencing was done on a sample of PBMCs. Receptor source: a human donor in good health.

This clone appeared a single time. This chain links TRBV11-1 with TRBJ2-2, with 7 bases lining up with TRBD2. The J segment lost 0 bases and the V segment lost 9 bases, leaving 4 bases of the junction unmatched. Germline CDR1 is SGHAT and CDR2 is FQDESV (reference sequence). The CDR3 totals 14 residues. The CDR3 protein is CASMLAANTGELFF. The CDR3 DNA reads TGTGCCAGTATGCTAGCGGCGAACACCGGGGAGCTGTTTTTT.

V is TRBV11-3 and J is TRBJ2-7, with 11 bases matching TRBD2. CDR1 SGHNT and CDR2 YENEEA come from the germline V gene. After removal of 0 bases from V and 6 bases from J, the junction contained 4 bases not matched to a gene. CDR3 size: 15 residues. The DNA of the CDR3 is TGTGCCAGCAGCTTAGAACTAGCGGGAGTTGGCGAGCAGTACTTC. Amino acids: CASSLELAGVGEQYF.

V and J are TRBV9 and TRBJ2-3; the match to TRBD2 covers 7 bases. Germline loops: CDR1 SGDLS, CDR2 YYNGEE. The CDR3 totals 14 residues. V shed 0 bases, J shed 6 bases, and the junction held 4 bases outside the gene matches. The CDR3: CASSVGLAEDTQYF. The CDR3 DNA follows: TGTGCCAGCAGCGTAGGTCTAGCGGAGGATACGCAGTATTTT.

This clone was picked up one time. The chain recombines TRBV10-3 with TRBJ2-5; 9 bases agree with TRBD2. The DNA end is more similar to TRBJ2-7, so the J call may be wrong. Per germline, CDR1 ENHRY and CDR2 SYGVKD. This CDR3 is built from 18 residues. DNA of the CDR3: TGTGCCATCAGTGAAAGGGGCGGGAGGGGGTCTAGCTCCTACGAGCAGTACTTC. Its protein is CAISERGGRGSSSYEQYF.

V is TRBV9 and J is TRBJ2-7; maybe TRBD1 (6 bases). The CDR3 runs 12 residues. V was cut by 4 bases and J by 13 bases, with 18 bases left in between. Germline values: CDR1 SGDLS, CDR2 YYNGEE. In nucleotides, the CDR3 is TGTGCCAGCAGCACCTTGACAGGAAAAGTCTACTTC. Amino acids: CASSTLTGKVYF.

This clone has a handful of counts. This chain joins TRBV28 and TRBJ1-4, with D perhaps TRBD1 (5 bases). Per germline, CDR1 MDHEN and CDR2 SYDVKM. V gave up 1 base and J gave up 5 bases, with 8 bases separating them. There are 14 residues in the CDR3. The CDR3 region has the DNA TGTGCCAGCAGTTTATTCAACAGGAATGAAAAACTGTTTTTT. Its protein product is CASSLFNRNEKLFF.

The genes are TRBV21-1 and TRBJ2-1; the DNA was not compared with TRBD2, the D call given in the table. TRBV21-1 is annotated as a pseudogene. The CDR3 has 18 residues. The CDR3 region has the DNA TGTGCCAGCAGCAAAAATAGGCTAGCGGGAGGGTTGAACAATGAGCAGTTCTTC. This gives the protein CASSKNRLAGGLNNEQFF.

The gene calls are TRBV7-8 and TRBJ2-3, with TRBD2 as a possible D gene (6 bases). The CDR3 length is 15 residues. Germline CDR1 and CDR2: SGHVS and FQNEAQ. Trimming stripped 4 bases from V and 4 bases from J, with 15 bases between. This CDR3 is CASSYGTGLSDTQYF. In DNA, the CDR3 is TGTGCCAGCAGCTATGGAACGGGACTTTCAGATACGCAGTATTTT.

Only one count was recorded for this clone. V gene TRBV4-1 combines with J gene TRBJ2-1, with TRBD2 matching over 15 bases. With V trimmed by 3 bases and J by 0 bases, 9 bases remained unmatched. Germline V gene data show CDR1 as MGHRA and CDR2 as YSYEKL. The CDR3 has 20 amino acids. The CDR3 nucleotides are TGCGCCAGCAGCCACACAACCGGGACTAGCGGGGGGAGCTCCTACAATGAGCAGTTCTTC. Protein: CASSHTTGTSGGSSYNEQFF.

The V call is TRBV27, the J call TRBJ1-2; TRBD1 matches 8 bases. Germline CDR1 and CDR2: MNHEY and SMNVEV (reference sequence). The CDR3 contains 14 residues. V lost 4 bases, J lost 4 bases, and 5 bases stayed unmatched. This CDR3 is CASSSGTGFYGYTF. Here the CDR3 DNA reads TGTGCCAGCAGTTCAGGGACAGGTTTCTATGGCTACACCTTC.

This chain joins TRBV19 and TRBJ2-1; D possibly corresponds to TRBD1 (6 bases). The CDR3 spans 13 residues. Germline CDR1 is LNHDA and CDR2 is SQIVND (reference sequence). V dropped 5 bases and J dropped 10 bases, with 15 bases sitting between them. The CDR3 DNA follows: TGTGCCAGTAGTGTGGGGGCCATAGAGGAGCAGTTCTTC. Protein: CASSVGAIEEQFF.

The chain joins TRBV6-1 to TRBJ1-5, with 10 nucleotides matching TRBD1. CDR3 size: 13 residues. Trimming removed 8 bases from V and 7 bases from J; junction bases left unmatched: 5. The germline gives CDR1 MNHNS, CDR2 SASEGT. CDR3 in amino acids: CASRQGAGQPQHF. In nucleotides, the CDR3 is TGTGCCAGCCGACAGGGGGCAGGGCAGCCCCAGCATTTT.

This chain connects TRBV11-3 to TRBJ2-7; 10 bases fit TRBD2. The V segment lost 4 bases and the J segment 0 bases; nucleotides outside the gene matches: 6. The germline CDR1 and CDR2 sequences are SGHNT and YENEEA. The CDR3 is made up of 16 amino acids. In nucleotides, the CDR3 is TGTGCCAGCAGCTCCAGGACTAGCGGAGGCTCCTACGAGCAGTACTTC. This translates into CASSSRTSGGSYEQYF. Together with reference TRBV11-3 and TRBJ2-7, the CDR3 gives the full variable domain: EAGVVQSPRYKIIEKKQPVAFWCNPISGHNTLYWYLQNLGQGPELLIRYENEEAVDDSQLPKDRFSAERLKGVDSTLKIQPAELGDSAVYLCASSSRTSGGSYEQYFGPGTRLTVT.

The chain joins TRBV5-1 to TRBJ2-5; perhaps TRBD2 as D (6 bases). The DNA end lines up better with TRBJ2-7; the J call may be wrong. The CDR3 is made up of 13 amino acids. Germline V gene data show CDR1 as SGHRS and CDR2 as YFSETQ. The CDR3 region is CASSLGGIYEQYF. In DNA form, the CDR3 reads TGCGCCAGCAGCTTAGGCGGGATCTACGAGCAGTACTTC.

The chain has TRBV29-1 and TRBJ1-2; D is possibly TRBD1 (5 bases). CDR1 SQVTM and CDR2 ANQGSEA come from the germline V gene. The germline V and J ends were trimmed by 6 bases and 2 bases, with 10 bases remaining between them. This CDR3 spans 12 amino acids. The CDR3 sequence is CSVETENYGYTF. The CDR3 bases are TGCAGCGTCGAGACAGAAAACTATGGCTACACCTTC. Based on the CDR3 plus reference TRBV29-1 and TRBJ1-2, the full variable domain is SAVISQKPSRDICQRGTSLTIQCQVDSQVTMMFWYRQQPGQSLTLIATANQGSEATYESGFVIDKFPISRPNLTFSTLTVSNMSPEDSSIYLCSVETENYGYTFGSGTRLTVV.

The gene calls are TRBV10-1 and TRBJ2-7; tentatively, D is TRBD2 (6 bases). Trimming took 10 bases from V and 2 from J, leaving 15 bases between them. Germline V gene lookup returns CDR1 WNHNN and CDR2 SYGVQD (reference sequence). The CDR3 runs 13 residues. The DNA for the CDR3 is TGCGCCACCTCCCGGGAGATGACCTACGAGCAGTACTTC. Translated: CATSREMTYEQYF.

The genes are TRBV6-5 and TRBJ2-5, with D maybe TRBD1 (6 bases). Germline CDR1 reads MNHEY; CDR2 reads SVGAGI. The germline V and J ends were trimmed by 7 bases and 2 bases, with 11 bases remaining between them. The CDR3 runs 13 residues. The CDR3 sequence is CASKRTVQETQYF. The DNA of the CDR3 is TGTGCCAGCAAGAGGACAGTTCAAGAGACCCAGTACTTC.

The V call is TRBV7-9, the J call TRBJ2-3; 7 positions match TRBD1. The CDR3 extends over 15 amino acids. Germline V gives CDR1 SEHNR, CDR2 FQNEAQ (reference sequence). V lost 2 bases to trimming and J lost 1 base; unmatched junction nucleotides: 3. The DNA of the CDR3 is TGTGCCAGCAGCTTACGGACAGGCCGCACAGATACGCAGTATTTT. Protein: CASSLRTGRTDTQYF.

The DNA of the CDR3 is TGTGCCAGCAGCCCTCGGGACACGAACACCGGGGAGCTGTTTTTT. Residues: CASSPRDTNTGELFF. V usage is TRBV4-2 and J usage is TRBJ2-2; possibly TRBD1 for D (6 bases). Germline values: CDR1 LGHNA, CDR2 YNFKEQ. The CDR3 has 15 residues. The V end was cut by 4 bases, the J end by 0 bases, with 9 bases between.

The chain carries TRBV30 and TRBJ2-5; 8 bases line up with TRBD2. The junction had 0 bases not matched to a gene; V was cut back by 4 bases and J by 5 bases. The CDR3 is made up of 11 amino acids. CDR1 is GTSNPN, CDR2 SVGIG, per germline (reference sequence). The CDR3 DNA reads TGTGCCTGGACTAGCGGGGAGACCCAGTACTTC. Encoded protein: CAWTSGETQYF.

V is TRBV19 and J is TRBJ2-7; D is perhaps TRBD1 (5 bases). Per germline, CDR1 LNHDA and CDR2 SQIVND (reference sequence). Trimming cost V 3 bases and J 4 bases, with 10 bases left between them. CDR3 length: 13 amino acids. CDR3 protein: CASSMGPTYEQYF. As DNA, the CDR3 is TGTGCCAGTAGTATGGGGCCCACGTACGAGCAGTACTTC.

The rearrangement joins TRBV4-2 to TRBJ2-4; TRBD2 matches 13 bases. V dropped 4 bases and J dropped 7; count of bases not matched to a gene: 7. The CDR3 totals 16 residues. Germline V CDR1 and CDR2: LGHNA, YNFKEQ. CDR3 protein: CASSPRLAGGSNIQYF. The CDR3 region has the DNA TGTGCCAGCAGCCCCCGACTAGCGGGGGGTAGTAACATTCAGTACTTC.

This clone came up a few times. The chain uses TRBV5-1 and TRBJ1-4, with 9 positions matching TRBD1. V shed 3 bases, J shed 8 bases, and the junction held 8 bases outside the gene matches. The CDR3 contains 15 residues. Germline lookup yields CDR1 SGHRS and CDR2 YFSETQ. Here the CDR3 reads CASSWDRVGMEKLFF. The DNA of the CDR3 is TGCGCCAGCAGCTGGGACAGGGTTGGTATGGAAAAACTGTTTTTT.

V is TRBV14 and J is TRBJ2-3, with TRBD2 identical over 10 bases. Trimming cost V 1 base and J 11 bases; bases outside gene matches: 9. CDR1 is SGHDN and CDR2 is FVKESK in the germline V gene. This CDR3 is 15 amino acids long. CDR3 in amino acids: CASSQVHHPSGRQYF. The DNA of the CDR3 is TGTGCCAGCAGCCAAGTCCACCACCCTAGCGGGAGGCAGTATTTT.

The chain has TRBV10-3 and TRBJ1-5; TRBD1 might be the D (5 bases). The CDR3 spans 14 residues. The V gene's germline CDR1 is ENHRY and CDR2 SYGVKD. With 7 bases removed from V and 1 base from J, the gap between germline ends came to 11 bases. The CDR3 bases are TGTGCCATCAACTCAGACAGAAGCAATCAGCCCCAGCATTTT. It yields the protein CAINSDRSNQPQHF.

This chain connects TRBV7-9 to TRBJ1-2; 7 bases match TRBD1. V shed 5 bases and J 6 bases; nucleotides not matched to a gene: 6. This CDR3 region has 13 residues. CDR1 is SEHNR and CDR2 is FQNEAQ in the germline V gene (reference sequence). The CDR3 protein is CASSPIDRDGYTF. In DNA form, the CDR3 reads TGTGCCAGCAGCCCAATAGACAGGGATGGCTACACCTTC.